The source of this T cell receptor (beta chain) is a study of shared T cell receptors in the human thymus. Only in-frame clones appear in the TCRdb table, and some are missing; sequencing was by immunoSEQ multiplex PCR. The table has 700,000 or so clones, around 85% seen once; the top ten hold about 0.011%. V shed 5 bases and J shed 4 bases, with 14 bases lying between them. The CDR3 totals 14 residues. CDR1 is MNHEY and CDR2 is SMNVEV in the germline V gene (reference sequence). These records were also assigned to another study, of human thymus T cells. That paper adds: The authors found apparently biased V and J gene usage in thymic and blood repertoires.

This chain joins TRBV27 and TRBJ1-1; tentatively, D is TRBD1 (5 bases). The sequence came from a girl under two years old with a congenital heart defect. Sequenced input: thymocytes. In DNA, the CDR3 is TGTGCCAGCAGTGGGGGGAGGGGCTGCACTGAAGCTTTCTTT. Its protein product is CASSGGRGCTEAFF.